These 9 T cell receptor beta chains were sequenced from one sample in a study of blood T cell repertoires in COVID-19. Assay: immunoSEQ multiplex PCR; the TCRdb copy retains only in-frame clones and omits some. Here the sample spans 310,000 or so clones, about nine tenths being singletons. Material: peripheral blood. The source is a woman aged 45-65 years who had recovered from COVID-19.

The genes are TRBV11-2 and TRBJ2-1, with 8 nucleotides matching TRBD2. This CDR3 contains 15 residues. Germline V lookup: CDR1 SGHAT, CDR2 FQNNGV. V dropped 3 bases and J dropped 8; count of bases not matched to a gene: 9. This chain's CDR3 is CASSLDRGGFDEQFF. The CDR3 region has the DNA TGTGCCAGCAGCTTGGATCGGGGGGGGTTCGATGAGCAGTTCTTC.

The chain carries TRBV11-2 and TRBJ1-1; 8 bases agree with TRBD1. V lost 1 base and J lost 0; bases outside the gene matches: 4. The CDR3 loop spans 16 amino acids. CDR1 and CDR2 from the germline V gene are SGHAT and FQNNGV. The CDR3 loop is CASSLAPTGVNTEAFF. For the CDR3, the DNA is TGTGCCAGCAGCTTAGCCCCGACAGGGGTGAACACTGAAGCTTTCTTT.

The rearrangement uses TRBV27 and TRBJ1-5, with D perhaps matching TRBD1 (6 bases). This CDR3 is 11 amino acids long. V was cut by 6 bases and J by 6 bases, with 6 bases left in between. Germline V CDR1 and CDR2: MNHEY, SMNVEV (reference sequence). CDR3 region: CASRTGQPQHF. In DNA, the CDR3 is TGTGCCAGCAGGACAGGTCAGCCCCAGCATTTT.

The chain uses TRBV4-2 and TRBJ1-5, with no clear D. The V and J ends lost 4 bases and 0 bases respectively, with 10 bases between them. This CDR3 spans 15 amino acids. CDR1 is LGHNA and CDR2 is YNFKEQ in the germline V gene. CDR3 sequence reads: CASSPTRYSNQPQHF. CDR3 nucleotide sequence: TGTGCCAGCAGCCCGACAAGGTATAGCAATCAGCCCCAGCATTTT.

The chain recombines TRBV7-3 with TRBJ2-2, with D possibly being TRBD1 (6 bases). Deletions cut 5 bases from V and 4 bases from J, with 17 bases between. From germline, CDR1 is SGHTA and CDR2 FQGTGA. The CDR3 runs to 16 residues. This chain's CDR3 is CASSHDRNRGTGELFF. CDR3 sequence (DNA): TGTGCCAGCAGCCATGACAGGAACCGAGGCACCGGGGAGCTGTTTTTT.

V and J are TRBV9 and TRBJ2-2; 14 bases agree with TRBD2. The CDR3 is 18 amino acids. V lost 4 bases and J lost 3; bases outside the gene matches: 8. Germline V lookup: CDR1 SGDLS, CDR2 YYNGEE. The CDR3 DNA reads as TGTGCCAGCAGCCAACGGGGGACTAGCGGGGGCCACACCGGGGAGCTGTTTTTT. Protein sequence: CASSQRGTSGGHTGELFF.

This chain connects TRBV19 to TRBJ2-3; D remains ambiguous. V lost 5 bases and J lost 2, with 11 bases in between. The CDR3 is 14 residues long. CDR1 is LNHDA, CDR2 SQIVND, per germline (reference sequence). CDR3 in amino acids: CASSPDWYTDTQYF. CDR3 nucleotide sequence: TGTGCCAGTAGTCCAGATTGGTACACAGATACGCAGTATTTT.

The chain employs TRBV6-1 and TRBJ2-6, with D possibly matching TRBD1 (5 bases). The CDR3 sequence is 16 residues long. V lost 1 base, J lost 7 bases, and 14 bases lay in between. Germline CDR1 reads MNHNS; CDR2 reads SASEGT. This chain's CDR3 is CASSEGLTVRANVLTF. The CDR3 nucleotides read TGTGCCAGCAGTGAAGGGTTGACAGTTAGAGCCAACGTCCTGACTTTC.

This clone has a single count. The chain employs TRBV27 and TRBJ2-7, with TRBD1 matching over 7 bases. Germline V gives CDR1 MNHEY, CDR2 SMNVEV (reference sequence). The ends lost 2 bases at V and 0 bases at J; junction bases unmatched: 7. CDR3 length equals 16 residues. CDR3 in amino acids: CASSLTRAGGSYEQYF. CDR3 in DNA: TGTGCCAGCAGTTTAACTCGGGCAGGGGGCTCCTACGAGCAGTACTTC.